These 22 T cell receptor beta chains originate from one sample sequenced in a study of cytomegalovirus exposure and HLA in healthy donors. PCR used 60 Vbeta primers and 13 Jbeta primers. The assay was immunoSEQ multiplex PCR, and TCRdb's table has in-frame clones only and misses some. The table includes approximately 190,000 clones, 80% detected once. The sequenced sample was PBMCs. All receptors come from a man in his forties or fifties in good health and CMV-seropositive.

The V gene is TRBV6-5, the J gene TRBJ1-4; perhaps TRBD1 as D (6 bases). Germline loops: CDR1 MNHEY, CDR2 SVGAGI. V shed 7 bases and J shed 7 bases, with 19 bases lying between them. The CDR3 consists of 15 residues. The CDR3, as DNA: TGTGCCAGCACCCGGGTGGGGGCCGCGGGTGAAAAACTGTTTTTT. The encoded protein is CASTRVGAAGEKLFF.

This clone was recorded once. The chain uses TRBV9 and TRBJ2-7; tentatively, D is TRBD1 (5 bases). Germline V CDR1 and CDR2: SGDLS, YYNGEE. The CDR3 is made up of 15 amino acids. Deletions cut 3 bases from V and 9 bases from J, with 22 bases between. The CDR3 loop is CASSGSGHWNSGQYF. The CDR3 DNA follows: TGTGCCAGCAGCGGATCCGGACATTGGAATTCGGGGCAGTACTTC. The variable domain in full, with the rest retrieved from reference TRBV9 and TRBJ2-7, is DSGVTQTPKHLITATGQRVTLRCSPRSGDLSVYWYQQSLDQGLQFLIQYYNGEERAKGNILERFSAQQFPDLHSELNLSSLELGDSALYFCASSGSGHWNSGQYFGPGTRLTVT.

The CDR3 nucleotides read TGTGCCAGCAGCCAGGGGATTGGACAGGTGGGGGCTTATGGCTACACCTTC. This codes for CASSQGIGQVGAYGYTF. The chain employs TRBV5-6 and TRBJ1-2; 7 positions match TRBD1. This CDR3 is 17 amino acids long. Germline CDR1 and CDR2: SGHDT and YYEEEE. The ends lost 4 bases at V and 5 bases at J; junction bases unmatched: 17.

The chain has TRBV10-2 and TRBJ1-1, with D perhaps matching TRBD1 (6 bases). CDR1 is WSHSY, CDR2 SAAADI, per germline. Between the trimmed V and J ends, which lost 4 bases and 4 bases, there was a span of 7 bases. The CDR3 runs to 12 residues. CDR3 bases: TGCGCCAGCAGTGTCAGGGGCACTGAAGCTTTCTTT. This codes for CASSVRGTEAFF.

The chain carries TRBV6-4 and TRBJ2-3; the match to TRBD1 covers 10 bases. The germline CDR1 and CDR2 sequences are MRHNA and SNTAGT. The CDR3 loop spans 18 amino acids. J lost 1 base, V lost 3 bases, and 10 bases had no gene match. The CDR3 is CASSETPPGTGGTDTQYF. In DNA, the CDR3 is TGTGCCAGCAGTGAAACCCCCCCCGGGACAGGGGGCACAGATACGCAGTATTTT.

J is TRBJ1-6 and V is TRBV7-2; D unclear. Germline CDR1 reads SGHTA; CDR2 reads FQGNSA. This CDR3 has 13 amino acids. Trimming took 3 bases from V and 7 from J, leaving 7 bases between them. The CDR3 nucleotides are TGTGCCAGCAGCTTCGGAGCGAATTCACCCCTCCACTTT. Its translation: CASSFGANSPLHF.

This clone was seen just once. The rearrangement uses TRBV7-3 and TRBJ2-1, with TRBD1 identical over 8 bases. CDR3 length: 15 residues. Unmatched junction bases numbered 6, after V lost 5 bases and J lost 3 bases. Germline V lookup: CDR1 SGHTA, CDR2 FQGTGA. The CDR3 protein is CASSQDRGNYNEQFF. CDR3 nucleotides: TGTGCCAGCAGCCAAGACAGGGGCAACTACAATGAGCAGTTCTTC.

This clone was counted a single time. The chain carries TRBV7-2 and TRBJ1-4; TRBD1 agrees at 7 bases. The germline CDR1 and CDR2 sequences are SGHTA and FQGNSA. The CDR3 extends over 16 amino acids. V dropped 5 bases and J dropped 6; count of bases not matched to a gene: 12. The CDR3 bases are TGTGCCAGCAGCCGAAGTCGGGGCAGGGGGGATGAAAAACTGTTTTTT. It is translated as CASSRSRGRGDEKLFF.

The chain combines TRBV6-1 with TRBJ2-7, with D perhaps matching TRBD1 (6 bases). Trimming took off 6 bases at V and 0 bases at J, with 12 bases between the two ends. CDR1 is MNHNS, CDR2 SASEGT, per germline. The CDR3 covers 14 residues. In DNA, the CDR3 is TGTGCCAGCAGGAACCGGGACACCTCCTACGAGCAGTACTTC. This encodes CASRNRDTSYEQYF.

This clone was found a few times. Here the CDR3 DNA reads TGCAGCGTTGAAGGACTAGCGGGGGGCAACCAAGAGACCCAGTACTTC. Translation: CSVEGLAGGNQETQYF. The gene calls are TRBV29-1 and TRBJ2-5; 13 bases fit TRBD2. The CDR3 is 16 residues long. Trimming took 1 base from V and 0 from J; bases not matched to a gene: 2. Germline loops: CDR1 SQVTM, CDR2 ANQGSEA. The whole variable domain, remainder taken from reference TRBV29-1 and TRBJ2-5, is SAVISQKPSRDICQRGTSLTIQCQVDSQVTMMFWYRQQPGQSLTLIATANQGSEATYESGFVIDKFPISRPNLTFSTLTVSNMSPEDSSIYLCSVEGLAGGNQETQYFGPGTRLLVL.

Here the CDR3 reads CASSLVPGSREQYF. The CDR3 nucleotides read TGTGCCAGCAGCTTGGTTCCGGGATCAAGGGAGCAGTACTTC. V gene TRBV5-6 combines with J gene TRBJ2-7; a possible D gene is TRBD2 (5 bases). V was trimmed by 0 bases and J by 7 bases, leaving 14 bases between them. The CDR3 loop spans 14 amino acids. From germline, CDR1 is SGHDT and CDR2 YYEEEE.

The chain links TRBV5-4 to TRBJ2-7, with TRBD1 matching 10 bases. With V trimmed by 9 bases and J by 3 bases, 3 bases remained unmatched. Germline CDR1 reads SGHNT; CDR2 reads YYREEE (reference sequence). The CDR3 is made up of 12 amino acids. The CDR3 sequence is CATRTGGYEQYF. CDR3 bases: TGTGCCACTAGGACAGGGGGCTACGAGCAGTACTTC.

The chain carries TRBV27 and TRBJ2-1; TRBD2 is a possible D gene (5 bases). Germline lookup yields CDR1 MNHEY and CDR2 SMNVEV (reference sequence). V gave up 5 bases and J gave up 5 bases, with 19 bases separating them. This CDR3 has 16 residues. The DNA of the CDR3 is TGTGCCAGCAGTCCCCTGGGGTTGGGGAGAGACAATGAGCAGTTCTTC. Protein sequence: CASSPLGLGRDNEQFF.

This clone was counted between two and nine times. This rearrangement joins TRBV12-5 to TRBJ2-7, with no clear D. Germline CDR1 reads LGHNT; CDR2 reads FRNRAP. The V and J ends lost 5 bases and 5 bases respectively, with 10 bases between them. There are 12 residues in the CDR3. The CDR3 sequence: CASGPGTHEQYF. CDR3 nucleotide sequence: TGTGCTAGTGGTCCTGGCACCCACGAGCAGTACTTC.

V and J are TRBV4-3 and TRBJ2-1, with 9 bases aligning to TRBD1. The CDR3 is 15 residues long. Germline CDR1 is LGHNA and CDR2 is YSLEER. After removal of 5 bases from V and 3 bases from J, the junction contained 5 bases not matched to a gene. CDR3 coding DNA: TGCGCCAGCAGCGGGGGACAGGGAGTCTACAATGAGCAGTTCTTC. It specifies CASSGGQGVYNEQFF.

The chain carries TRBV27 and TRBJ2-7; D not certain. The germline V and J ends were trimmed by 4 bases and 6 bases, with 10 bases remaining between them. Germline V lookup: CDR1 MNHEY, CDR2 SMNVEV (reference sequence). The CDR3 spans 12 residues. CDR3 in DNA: TGTGCCAGCAGTTATTTGGGCGCCGAGCAGTACTTC. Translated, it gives CASSYLGAEQYF.

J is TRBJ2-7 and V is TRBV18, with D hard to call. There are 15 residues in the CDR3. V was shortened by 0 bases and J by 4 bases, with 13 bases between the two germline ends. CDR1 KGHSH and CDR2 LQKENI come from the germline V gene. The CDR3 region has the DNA TGTGCCAGCTCACCACCGTCAGCAGGTCGGTACGAGCAGTACTTC. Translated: CASSPPSAGRYEQYF.

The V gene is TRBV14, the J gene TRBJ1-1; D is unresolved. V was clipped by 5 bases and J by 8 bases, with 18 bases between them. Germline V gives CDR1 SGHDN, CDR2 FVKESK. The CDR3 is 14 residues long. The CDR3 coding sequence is TGTGCCAGCAGCGCCAGTTTCGGGGTGGGAGAAGCTTTCTTT. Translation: CASSASFGVGEAFF.

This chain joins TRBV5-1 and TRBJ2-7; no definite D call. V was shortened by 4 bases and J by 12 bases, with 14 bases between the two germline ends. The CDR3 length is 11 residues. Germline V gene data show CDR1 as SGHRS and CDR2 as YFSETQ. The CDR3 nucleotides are TGCGCCAGCAGCAGCGCGATCGAAACGTACTTC. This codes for CASSSAIETYF. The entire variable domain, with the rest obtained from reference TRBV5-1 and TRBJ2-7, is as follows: KAGVTQTPRYLIKTRGQQVTLSCSPISGHRSVSWYQQTPGQGLQFLFEYFSETQRNKGNFPGRFSGRQFSNSRSEMNVSTLELGDSALYLCASSSAIETYFGPGTRLTVT.

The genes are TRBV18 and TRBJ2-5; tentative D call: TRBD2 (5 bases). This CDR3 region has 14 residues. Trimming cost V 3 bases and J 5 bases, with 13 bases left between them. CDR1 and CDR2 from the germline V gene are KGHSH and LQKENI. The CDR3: CASSPFKGVETQYF. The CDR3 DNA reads TGTGCCAGCTCACCTTTCAAGGGAGTTGAGACCCAGTACTTC.

The CDR3 sequence: CASSYSAGNQPQHF. CDR3 nucleotides: TGTGCCAGCAGTTACTCAGCAGGGAATCAGCCCCAGCATTTT. The J gene is TRBJ1-5, the V gene TRBV6-6, with a weak D call TRBD1 (5 bases). V lost 0 bases and J 4 bases, leaving 7 bases between the germline ends. The CDR3 covers 14 residues. Germline CDR1 MNHNY, CDR2 SVGAGI (reference sequence).

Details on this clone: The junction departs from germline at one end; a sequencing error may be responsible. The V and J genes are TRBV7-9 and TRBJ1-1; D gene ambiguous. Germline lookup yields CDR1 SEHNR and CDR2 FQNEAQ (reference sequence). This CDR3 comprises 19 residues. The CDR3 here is CSSSLSPRGRADIGTEAFF. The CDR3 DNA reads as TGTTCCAGCAGCCTTTCCCCCCGGGGTCGGGCCGACATAGGTACTGAAGCTTTCTTT.